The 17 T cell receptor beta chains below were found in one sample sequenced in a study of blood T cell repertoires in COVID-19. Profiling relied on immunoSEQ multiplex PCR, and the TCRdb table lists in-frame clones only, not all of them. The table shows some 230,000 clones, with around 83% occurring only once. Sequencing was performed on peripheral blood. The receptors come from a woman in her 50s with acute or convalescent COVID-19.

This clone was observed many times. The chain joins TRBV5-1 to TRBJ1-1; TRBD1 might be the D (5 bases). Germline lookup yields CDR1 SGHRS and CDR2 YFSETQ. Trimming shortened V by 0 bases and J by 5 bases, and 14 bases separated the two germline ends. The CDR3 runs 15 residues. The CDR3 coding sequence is TGCGCCAGCAGCTTGGTCGTGGGCCAGGGTACTGAAGCTTTCTTT. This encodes CASSLVVGQGTEAFF. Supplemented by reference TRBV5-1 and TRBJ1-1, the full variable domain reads KAGVTQTPRYLIKTRGQQVTLSCSPISGHRSVSWYQQTPGQGLQFLFEYFSETQRNKGNFPGRFSGRQFSNSRSEMNVSTLELGDSALYLCASSLVVGQGTEAFFGQGTRLTVV.

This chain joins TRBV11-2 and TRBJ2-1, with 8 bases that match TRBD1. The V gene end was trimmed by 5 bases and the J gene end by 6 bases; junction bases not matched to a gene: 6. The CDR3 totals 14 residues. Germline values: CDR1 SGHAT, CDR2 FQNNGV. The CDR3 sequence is CASSVDRVSNEQFF. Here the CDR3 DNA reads TGTGCCAGCAGCGTGGACAGGGTGAGCAATGAGCAGTTCTTC. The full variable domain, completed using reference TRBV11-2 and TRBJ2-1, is EAGVAQSPRYKIIEKRQSVAFWCNPISGHATLYWYQQILGQGPKLLIQFQNNGVVDDSQLPKDRFSAERLKGVDSTLKIQPAKLEDSAVYLCASSVDRVSNEQFFGPGTRLTVL.

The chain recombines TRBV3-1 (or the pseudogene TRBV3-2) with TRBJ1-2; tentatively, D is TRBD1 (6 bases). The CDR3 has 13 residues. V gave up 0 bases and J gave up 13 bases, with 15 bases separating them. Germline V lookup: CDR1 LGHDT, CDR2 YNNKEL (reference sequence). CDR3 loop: CASSQEPGAASTF. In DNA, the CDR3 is TGTGCCAGCAGCCAAGAACCAGGGGCGGCTTCCACCTTC.

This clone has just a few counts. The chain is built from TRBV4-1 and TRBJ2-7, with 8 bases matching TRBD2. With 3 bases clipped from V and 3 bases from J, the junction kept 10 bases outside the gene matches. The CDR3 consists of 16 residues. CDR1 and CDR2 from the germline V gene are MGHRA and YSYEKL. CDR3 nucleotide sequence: TGCGCCAGCAGCCACGACGCTTTGCGGGAGGACTACGAGCAGTACTTC. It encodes CASSHDALREDYEQYF.

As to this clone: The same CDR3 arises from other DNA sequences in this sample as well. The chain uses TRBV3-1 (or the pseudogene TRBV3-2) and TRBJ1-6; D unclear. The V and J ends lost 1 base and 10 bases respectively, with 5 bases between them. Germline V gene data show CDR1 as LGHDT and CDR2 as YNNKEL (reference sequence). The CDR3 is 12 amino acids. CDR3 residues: CASSQGSSPLHF. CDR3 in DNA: TGTGCCAGCAGCCAAGGTTCATCACCCCTCCACTTT.

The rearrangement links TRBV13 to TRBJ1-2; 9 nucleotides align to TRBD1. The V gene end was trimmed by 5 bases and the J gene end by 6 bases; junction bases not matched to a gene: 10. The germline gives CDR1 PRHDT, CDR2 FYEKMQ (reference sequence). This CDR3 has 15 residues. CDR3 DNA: TGTGCCAGCAGCGTTGCCCGGGACAGGGTTGATGGCTACACCTTC. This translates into CASSVARDRVDGYTF.

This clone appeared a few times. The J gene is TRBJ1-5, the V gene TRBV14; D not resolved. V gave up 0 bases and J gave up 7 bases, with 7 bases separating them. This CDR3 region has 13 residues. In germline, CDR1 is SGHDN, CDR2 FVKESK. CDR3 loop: CASSQEFGQPQHF. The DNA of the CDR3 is TGTGCCAGCAGCCAAGAATTCGGGCAGCCCCAGCATTTT.

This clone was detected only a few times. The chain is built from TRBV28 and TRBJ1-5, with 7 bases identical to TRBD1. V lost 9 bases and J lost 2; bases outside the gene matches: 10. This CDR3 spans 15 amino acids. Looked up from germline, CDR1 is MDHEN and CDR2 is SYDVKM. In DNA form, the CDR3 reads TGTGCCAGTCGTGGGGGACAGAGGGGCAATCAGCCCCAGCATTTT. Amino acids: CASRGGQRGNQPQHF.

The CDR3 region has the DNA TGTGCCACCAGCAGAGATCAAGCGCCGAACACCGGGGAGCTGTTTTTT. It specifies CATSRDQAPNTGELFF. The chain couples TRBV15 to TRBJ2-2; D remains unclear. Looked up from germline, CDR1 is LNHNV and CDR2 is YYDKDF (reference sequence). There are 16 residues in the CDR3. Trimming shortened V by 0 bases and J by 0 bases, and 8 bases separated the two germline ends.

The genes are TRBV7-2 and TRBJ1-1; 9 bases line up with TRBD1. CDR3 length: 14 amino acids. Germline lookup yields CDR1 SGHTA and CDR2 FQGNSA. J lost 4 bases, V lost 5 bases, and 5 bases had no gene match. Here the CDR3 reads CASSGTGKVTEAFF. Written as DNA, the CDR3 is TGTGCCAGCAGCGGGACAGGGAAGGTCACTGAAGCTTTCTTT. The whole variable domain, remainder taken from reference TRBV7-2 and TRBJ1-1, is GAGVSQSPSNKVTEKGKDVELRCDPISGHTALYWYRQSLGQGLEFLIYFQGNSAPDKSGLPSDRFSAERTGGSVSTLTIQRTQQEDSAVYLCASSGTGKVTEAFFGQGTRLTVV.

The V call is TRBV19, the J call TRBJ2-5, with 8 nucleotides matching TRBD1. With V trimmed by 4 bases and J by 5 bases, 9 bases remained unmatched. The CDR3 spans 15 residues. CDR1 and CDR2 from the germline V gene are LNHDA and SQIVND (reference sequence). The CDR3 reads CASSTQGALSETQYF. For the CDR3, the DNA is TGTGCCAGTAGTACGCAGGGGGCGCTTTCTGAGACCCAGTACTTC.

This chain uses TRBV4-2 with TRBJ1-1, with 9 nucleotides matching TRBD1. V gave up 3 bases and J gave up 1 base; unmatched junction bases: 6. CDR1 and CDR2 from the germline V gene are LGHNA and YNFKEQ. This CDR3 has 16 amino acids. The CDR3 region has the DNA TGTGCCAGCAGCCACTCCTTGGGACAGGGGAACACTGAAGCTTTCTTT. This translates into CASSHSLGQGNTEAFF.

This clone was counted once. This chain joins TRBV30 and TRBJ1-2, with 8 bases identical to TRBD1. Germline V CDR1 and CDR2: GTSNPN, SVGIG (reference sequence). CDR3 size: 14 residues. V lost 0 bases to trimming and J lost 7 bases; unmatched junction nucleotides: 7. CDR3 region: CAWSVLGQGAGYTF. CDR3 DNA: TGTGCCTGGAGTGTCCTAGGACAGGGAGCTGGCTACACCTTC.

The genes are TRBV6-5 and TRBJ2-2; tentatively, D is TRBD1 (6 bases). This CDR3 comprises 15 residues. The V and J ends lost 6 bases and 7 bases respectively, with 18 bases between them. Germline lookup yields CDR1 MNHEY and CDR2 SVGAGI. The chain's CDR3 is CASSFLDRLGGELFF. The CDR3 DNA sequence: TGTGCCAGCAGCTTTCTCGACAGGCTAGGCGGGGAGCTGTTTTTT.

The CDR3, as DNA: TGTGCCAGCAGCTTATTCACTCGAAATGAAAAACTGTTTTTT. It encodes CASSLFTRNEKLFF. The chain recombines TRBV7-2 with TRBJ1-4, with unresolved D. Germline V lookup: CDR1 SGHTA, CDR2 FQGNSA. CDR3 size: 14 residues. V gave up 2 bases and J gave up 5 bases, with 9 bases separating them.

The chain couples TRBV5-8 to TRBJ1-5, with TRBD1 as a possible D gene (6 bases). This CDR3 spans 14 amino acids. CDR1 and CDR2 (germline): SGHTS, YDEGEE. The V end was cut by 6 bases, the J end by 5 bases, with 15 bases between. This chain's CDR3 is CASTDRGGHQPQHF. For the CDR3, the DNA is TGTGCCAGCACCGATCGGGGGGGCCATCAGCCCCAGCATTTT. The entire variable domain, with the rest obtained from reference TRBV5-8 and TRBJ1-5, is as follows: EAGVTQSPTHLIKTRGQQATLRCSPISGHTSVYWYQQALGLGLQFLLWYDEGEERNRGNFPPRFSGRQFPNYSSELNVNALELEDSALYLCASTDRGGHQPQHFGDGTRLSIL.

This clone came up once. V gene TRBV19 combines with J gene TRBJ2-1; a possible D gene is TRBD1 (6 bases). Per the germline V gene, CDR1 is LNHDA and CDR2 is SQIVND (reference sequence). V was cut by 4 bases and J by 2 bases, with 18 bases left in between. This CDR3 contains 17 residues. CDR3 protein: CASSSTRGWGPYNEQFF. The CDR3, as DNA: TGTGCCAGTAGTAGTACGAGGGGTTGGGGGCCCTACAATGAGCAGTTCTTC.